This is a list of T cell receptor beta chains from one sample in a study of T cell changes during pregnancy in multiple sclerosis. TCRdb's table, derived via immunoSEQ multiplex PCR, lists solely in-frame clones and lacks some. The table lists over 85,000 clones, about nine tenths of them singletons. The source material was peripheral blood, sampled after pregnancy. Receptors originate from a female donor in good health, enrolled as a control in a pregnancy study. CDR3s include the opening cysteine and the closing phenylalanine or tryptophan. Fields, in order: V gene, clone size, CDR3 protein. Size is omitted from some rows. Given values are once, few, many or a class for expanded clones.

V gene: TRBV7-3; clone size: once; CDR3 protein: CASSPTGTGSGNEQFF
V gene: TRBV18; clone size: -; CDR3 protein: CASSPRQAYEQYF
V gene: TRBV6-5; clone size: -; CDR3 protein: CASLPRGTGELFF
V gene: TRBV7-2; clone size: -; CDR3 protein: CASSLAASPPNSPLHF
V gene: TRBV30; clone size: -; CDR3 protein: CAWSVVGPDEKLFF
V gene: TRBV6-5; clone size: -; CDR3 protein: CASSYDGQGELFF
V gene: TRBV5-4; clone size: -; CDR3 protein: CASSPLTSRAGELFF
V gene: TRBV9; clone size: -; CDR3 protein: CASSVVPWAGDSTDTQYF
V gene: TRBV27; clone size: few; CDR3 protein: CASSSPGTTSTDTQYF
V gene: TRBV7-8; clone size: -; CDR3 protein: CASSYLGTGSLQNTIYF
V gene: TRBV7-3; clone size: once; CDR3 protein: CASSPSGQRAYNEQFF
V gene: TRBV7-9; clone size: -; CDR3 protein: CASSFGPANTGELFF
V gene: TRBV7-6; clone size: once; CDR3 protein: CASSPSRDRAKNSYEQYF
V gene: TRBV30; clone size: -; CDR3 protein: CAWSVGEYQPQHF
V gene: TRBV5-1; clone size: -; CDR3 protein: CASSSTGSQGPQETQYF
V gene: TRBV27; clone size: -; CDR3 protein: CASSPTGGLRAFF
V gene: TRBV27; clone size: -; CDR3 protein: CASSQTGNSYGYTF
V gene: TRBV5-4; clone size: -; CDR3 protein: CASSLGDNVARGAFF
V gene: TRBV4-1; clone size: -; CDR3 protein: CASSQGILNTEAFF
V gene: TRBV6-6; clone size: -; CDR3 protein: CASRGTAGNQPQHF
V gene: TRBV7-8; clone size: -; CDR3 protein: CASSLGTGRGEAFF
V gene: TRBV6-1; clone size: -; CDR3 protein: CANHRGDRNTEAFF
V gene: TRBV4-3; clone size: -; CDR3 protein: CASSQESGAYNEQFF
V gene: TRBV4-3; clone size: -; CDR3 protein: CASSQSQGSDEQYF
V gene: TRBV18; clone size: -; CDR3 protein: CASSIYFEGDGYTF
V gene: TRBV7-9; clone size: -; CDR3 protein: CASSLDRARGYTF
V gene: TRBV5-6; clone size: -; CDR3 protein: CASSRRGISSYNEQFF
V gene: TRBV18; clone size: few; CDR3 protein: CASSQLTRNTEAFF
V gene: TRBV27; clone size: -; CDR3 protein: CASSADRSLYEQYF
V gene: TRBV27; clone size: -; CDR3 protein: CASRIGGNTEAFF
V gene: TRBV30; clone size: -; CDR3 protein: CACSEGAGGPGDTQYF
V gene: TRBV19; clone size: -; CDR3 protein: CASSIGRGSYEQYF
V gene: TRBV21-1; clone size: -; CDR3 protein: CASSKREIPGAPCYGYTF